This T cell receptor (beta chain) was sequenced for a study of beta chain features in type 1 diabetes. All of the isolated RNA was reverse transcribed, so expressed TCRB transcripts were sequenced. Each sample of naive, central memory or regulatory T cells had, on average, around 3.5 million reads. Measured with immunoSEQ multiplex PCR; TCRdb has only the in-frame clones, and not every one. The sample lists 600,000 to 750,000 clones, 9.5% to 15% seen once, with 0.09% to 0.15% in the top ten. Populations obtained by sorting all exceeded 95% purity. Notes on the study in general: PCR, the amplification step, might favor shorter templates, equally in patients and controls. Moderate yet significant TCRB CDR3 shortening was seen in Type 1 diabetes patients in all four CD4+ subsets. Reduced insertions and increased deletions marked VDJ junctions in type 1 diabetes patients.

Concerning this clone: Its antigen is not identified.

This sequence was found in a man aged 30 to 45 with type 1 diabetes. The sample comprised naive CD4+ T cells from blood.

The CDR3 loop reads CASSLMTEETQYF. The CDR3 DNA is TGCGCCAGCAGCTTGATGACTGAAGAGACCCAGTACTTC. The V call is TRBV5-1, the J call TRBJ2-5; D not resolved. Germline V gene data show CDR1 as SGHRS and CDR2 as YFSETQ. The CDR3 loop spans 13 amino acids. Trimming took off 1 base at V and 3 bases at J, with 7 bases between the two ends.